Listed below are T cell receptor beta chains from one sample, sequenced in a study of blood T cell repertoires in COVID-19. Sequenced by immunoSEQ multiplex PCR; TCRdb stores in-frame clones only, minus some. The repertoire holds around 160,000 clones, with 80% as singletons. Sequenced input: PBMCs or T cells enriched from blood (not recorded which). The source of these receptors is a man aged 40-55 years who had recovered from COVID-19. CDR3s include the opening cysteine and the closing phenylalanine or tryptophan. The order of the fields is V gene, D gene, J gene, CDR3 protein. D genes are given only for firm matches.

TRBV30	.	TRBJ1-6	CAWSGVGNSPLHF
TRBV5-4	TRBD1	TRBJ1-2	CASSLTGGFNYGYTF
TRBV18	.	TRBJ2-5	CASSPNPPGMETQYF
TRBV5-6	TRBD2	TRBJ2-3	CASSFPSGGADTQYF
TRBV15	.	TRBJ2-6	CATSREQTSGANVLTF
TRBV11-2	TRBD1	TRBJ1-2	CASSWGQGEGYTF
TRBV19	.	TRBJ1-2	CASTSMSNGAGYTF
TRBV27	TRBD1	TRBJ2-4	CASSLGTGGKNIQYF
TRBV27	TRBD1	TRBJ2-1	CASSAGQGDYNEQFF
TRBV5-6	.	TRBJ1-2	CASSQRYYGYTF
TRBV3-1/TRBV3-2	.	TRBJ1-2	CASSQDMRLSNYGYTF
TRBV5-4	.	TRBJ1-2	CASSPGVREGPIGGYTF
TRBV2	.	TRBJ1-1	CASAPGRTNTEAFF
TRBV7-2	.	TRBJ1-1	CASSFRGLQTTEAFF
TRBV4-1	.	TRBJ2-5	CASSRGGQLETQYF
TRBV30	.	TRBJ1-1	CAWATGTPEAFF
TRBV21-1	.	TRBJ2-1	CASSKDTSGAFF
TRBV12-5	.	TRBJ1-6	CASGLGQGTLHF
TRBV18	.	TRBJ2-2	CASSGQSTGELFF
TRBV5-1	.	TRBJ1-1	CASSGDGGGSGTEAFF
TRBV5-6	.	TRBJ2-3	CASSLVAETDTQYF
TRBV18	.	TRBJ1-1	CASSPRPTRGTEAFF
TRBV29-1	.	TRBJ1-2	CSGLRGRHGYTF
TRBV27	.	TRBJ2-1	CASSSRVGTYNEQFF
TRBV10-3	TRBD2	TRBJ2-1	CAISDPRTSGGHEQFF
TRBV27	.	TRBJ2-3	CASSPMGGWRDTQYF
TRBV5-4	TRBD2	TRBJ2-2	CASSLKLAGGPGELFF
TRBV6-5	TRBD1	TRBJ1-2	CASRDRDPYGYTF
TRBV5-4	.	TRBJ1-1	CASSLTLNTEAFF
TRBV30	.	TRBJ1-5	CAWAADRTDQPQHF
TRBV11-2	.	TRBJ2-2	CASSKGAGRELFF
TRBV3-1/TRBV3-2	TRBD1	TRBJ2-5	CASSRTGTEETQYF